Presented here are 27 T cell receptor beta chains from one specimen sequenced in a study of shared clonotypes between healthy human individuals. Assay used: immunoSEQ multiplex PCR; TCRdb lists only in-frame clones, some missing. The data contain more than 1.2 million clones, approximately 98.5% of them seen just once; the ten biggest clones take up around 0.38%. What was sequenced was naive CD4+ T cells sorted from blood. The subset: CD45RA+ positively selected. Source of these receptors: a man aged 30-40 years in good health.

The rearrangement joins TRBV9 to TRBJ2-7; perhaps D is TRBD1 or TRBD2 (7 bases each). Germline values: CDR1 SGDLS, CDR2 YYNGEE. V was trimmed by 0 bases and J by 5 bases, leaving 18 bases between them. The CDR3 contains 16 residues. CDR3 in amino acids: CASSVDVRGGSHEQYF. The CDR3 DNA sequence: TGTGCCAGCAGCGTAGATGTCAGGGGGGGATCACACGAGCAGTACTTC.

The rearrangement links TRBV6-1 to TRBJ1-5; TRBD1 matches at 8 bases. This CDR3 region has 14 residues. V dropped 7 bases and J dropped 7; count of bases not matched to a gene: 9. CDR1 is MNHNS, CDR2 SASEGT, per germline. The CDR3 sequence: CASKGTGRMQPQHF. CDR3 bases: TGTGCCAGCAAGGGGACAGGTAGGATGCAGCCCCAGCATTTT.

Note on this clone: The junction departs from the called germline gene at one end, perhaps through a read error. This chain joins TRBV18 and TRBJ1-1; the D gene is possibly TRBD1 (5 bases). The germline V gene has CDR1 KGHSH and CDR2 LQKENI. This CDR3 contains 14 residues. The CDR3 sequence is CASSPQVGSTEAFF. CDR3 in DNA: TGTGCCAGCTCCCCACAGGTTGGAAGCACTGAAGCTTTCTTT.

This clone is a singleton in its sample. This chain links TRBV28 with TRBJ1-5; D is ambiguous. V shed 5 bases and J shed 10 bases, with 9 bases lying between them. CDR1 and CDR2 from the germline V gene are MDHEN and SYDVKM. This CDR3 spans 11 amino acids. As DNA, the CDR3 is TGTGCCAGCAGTAGCCCCTTCCCCCAGCATTTT. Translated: CASSSPFPQHF.

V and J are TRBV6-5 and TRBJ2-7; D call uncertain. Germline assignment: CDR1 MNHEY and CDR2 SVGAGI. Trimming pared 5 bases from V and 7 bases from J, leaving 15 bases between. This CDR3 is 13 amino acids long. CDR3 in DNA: TGTGCCAGCAGTCTAAATGCCGCTTCGGAGCAGTACTTC. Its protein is CASSLNAASEQYF.

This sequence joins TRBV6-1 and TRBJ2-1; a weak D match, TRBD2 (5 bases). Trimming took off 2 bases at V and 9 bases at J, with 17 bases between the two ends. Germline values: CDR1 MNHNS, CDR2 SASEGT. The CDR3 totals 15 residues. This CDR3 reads CASSEMGSRIGEQFF. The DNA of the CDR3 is TGTGCCAGCAGTGAAATGGGGAGTCGGATCGGTGAGCAGTTCTTC.

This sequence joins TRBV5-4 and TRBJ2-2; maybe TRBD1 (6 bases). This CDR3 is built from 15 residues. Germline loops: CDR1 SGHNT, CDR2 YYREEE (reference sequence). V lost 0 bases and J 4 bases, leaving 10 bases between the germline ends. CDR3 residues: CASSLVGAGTGELFF. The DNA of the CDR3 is TGTGCCAGCAGCTTGGTGGGGGCTGGCACCGGGGAGCTGTTTTTT.

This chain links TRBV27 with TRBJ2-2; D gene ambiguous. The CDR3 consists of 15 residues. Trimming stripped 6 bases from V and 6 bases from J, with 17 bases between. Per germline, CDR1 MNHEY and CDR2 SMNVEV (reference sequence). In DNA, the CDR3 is TGTGCCAGCAGCCGATACCTAAATCCACCCGGGGAGCTGTTTTTT. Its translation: CASSRYLNPPGELFF.

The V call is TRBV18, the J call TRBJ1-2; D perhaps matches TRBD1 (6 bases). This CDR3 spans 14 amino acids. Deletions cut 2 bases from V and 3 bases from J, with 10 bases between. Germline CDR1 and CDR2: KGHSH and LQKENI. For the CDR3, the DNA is TGTGCCAGCTCACCAACAGGGTCGGACTATGGCTACACCTTC. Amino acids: CASSPTGSDYGYTF.

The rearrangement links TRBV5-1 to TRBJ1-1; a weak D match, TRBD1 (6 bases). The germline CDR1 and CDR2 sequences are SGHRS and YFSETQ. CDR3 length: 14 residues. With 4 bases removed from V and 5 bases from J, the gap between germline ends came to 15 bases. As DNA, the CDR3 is TGCGCCAGCAGCATGGATGGTAGGGGGACTGAAGCTTTCTTT. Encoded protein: CASSMDGRGTEAFF.

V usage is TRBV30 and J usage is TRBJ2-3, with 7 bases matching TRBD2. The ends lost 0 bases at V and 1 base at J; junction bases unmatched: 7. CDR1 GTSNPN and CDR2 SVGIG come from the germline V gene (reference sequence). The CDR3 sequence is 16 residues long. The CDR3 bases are TGTGCCTGGAGTGTAGCGGGACCGGGAGGCACAGATACGCAGTATTTT. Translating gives CAWSVAGPGGTDTQYF.

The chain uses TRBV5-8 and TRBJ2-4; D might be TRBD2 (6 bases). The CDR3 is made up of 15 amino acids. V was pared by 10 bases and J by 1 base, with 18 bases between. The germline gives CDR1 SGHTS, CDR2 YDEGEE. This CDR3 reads CAAAAWRGAKNIQYF. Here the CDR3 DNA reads TGTGCCGCAGCGGCCTGGAGGGGCGCCAAAAACATTCAGTACTTC.

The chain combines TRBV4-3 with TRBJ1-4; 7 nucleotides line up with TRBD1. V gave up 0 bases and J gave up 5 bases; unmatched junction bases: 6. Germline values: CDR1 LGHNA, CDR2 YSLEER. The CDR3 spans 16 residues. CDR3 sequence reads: CASSQDTGTANEKLFF. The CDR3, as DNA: TGCGCCAGCAGCCAAGACACCGGGACAGCGAATGAAAAACTGTTTTTT.

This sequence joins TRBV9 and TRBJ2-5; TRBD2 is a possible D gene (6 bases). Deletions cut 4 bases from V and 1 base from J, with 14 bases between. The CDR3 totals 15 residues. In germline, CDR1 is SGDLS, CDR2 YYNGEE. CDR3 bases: TGTGCCAGCAGCCCCATTGGCGGGACCCAAGAGACCCAGTACTTC. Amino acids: CASSPIGGTQETQYF.

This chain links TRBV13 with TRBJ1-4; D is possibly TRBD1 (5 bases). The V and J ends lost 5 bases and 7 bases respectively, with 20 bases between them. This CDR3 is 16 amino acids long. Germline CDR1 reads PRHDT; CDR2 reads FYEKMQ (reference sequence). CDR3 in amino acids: CASSAWTQGRGEKLFF. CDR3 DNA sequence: TGTGCCAGCAGCGCCTGGACTCAGGGAAGGGGTGAAAAACTGTTTTTT.

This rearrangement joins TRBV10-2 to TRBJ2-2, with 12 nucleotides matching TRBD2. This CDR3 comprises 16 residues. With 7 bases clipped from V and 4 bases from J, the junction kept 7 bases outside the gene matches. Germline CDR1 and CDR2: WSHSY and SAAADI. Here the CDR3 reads CASNLAGGPATGELFF. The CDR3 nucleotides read TGCGCCAGCAACCTAGCGGGAGGGCCAGCCACCGGGGAGCTGTTTTTT.

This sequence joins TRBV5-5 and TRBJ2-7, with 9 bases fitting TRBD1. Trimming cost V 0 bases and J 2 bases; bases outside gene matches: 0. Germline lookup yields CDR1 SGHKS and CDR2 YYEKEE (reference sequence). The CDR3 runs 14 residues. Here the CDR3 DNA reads TGTGCCAGCAGCTTGGGGACAGGGGCCTACGAGCAGTACTTC. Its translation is CASSLGTGAYEQYF.

The CDR3 nucleotides read TGTGCCAGCTCACCACCGTTCCGGGCAGGGAGGCTAGCGGTTTCATACTACGAGCAGTACTTC. Amino acid sequence: CASSPPFRAGRLAVSYYEQYF. The genes are TRBV18 and TRBJ2-7, with 7 nucleotides matching TRBD2. The length of the CDR3 is 21 residues. V was clipped by 0 bases and J by 3 bases; unmatched bases: 23. The V gene's germline CDR1 is KGHSH and CDR2 LQKENI.

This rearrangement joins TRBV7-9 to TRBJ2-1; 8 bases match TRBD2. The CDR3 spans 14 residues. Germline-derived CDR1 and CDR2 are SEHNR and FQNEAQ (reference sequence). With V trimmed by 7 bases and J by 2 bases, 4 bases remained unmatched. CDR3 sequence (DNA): TGTGCCAGCACAGGACTAGCACCCTACAATGAGCAGTTCTTC. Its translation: CASTGLAPYNEQFF.

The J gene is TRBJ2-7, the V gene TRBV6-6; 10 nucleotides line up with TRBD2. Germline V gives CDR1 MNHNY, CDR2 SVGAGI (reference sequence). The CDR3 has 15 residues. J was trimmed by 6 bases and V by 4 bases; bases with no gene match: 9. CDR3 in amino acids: CASSSLGAGGLEQYF. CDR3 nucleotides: TGTGCCAGCAGTTCCTTGGGAGCGGGAGGGCTCGAGCAGTACTTC.

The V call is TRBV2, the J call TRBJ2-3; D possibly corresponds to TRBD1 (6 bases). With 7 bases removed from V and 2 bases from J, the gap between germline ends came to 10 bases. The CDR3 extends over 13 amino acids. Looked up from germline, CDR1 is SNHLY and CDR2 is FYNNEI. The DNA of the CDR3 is TGTGCCAGCACCGGGACAAACACAGATACGCAGTATTTT. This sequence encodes CASTGTNTDTQYF.

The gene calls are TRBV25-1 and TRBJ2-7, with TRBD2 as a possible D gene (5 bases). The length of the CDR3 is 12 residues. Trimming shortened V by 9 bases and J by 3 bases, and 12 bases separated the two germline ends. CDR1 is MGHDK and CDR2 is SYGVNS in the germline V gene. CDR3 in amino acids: CASTGSYYEQYF. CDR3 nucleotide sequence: TGTGCCAGTACGGGAAGCTACTACGAGCAGTACTTC.

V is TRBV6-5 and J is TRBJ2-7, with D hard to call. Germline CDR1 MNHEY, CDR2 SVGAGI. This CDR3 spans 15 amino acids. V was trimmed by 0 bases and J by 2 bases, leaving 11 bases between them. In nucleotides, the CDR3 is TGTGCCAGCAGTTACTCCAGACTTACCACCTACGAGCAGTACTTC. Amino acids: CASSYSRLTTYEQYF.

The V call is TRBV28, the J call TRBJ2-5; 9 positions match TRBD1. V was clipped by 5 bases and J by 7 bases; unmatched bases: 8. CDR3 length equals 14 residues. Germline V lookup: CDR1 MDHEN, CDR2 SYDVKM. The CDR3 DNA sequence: TGTGCCAGCAGTCCGGGACAGGGTAAGGGGACCCAGTACTTC. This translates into CASSPGQGKGTQYF.

The CDR3 DNA is TGTGCCAGCAGCTTGCTTCTAGCGTCCAATGAGCAGTTCTTC. Its translation: CASSLLLASNEQFF. This rearrangement joins TRBV11-3 to TRBJ2-1, with D possibly being TRBD2 (6 bases). With 3 bases removed from V and 6 bases from J, the gap between germline ends came to 12 bases. The CDR3 consists of 14 residues. CDR1 SGHNT and CDR2 YENEEA come from the germline V gene.

CDR3 loop: CASSQVGVYEQYF. The DNA of the CDR3 is TGTGCCAGCAGCCAAGTGGGGGTCTACGAGCAGTACTTC. The J gene is TRBJ2-7, the V gene TRBV4-2; either TRBD1 or TRBD2 may supply D (5 bases each). CDR3 length: 13 amino acids. Trimming stripped 1 base from V and 3 bases from J, with 7 bases between. CDR1 is LGHNA, CDR2 YNFKEQ, per germline.

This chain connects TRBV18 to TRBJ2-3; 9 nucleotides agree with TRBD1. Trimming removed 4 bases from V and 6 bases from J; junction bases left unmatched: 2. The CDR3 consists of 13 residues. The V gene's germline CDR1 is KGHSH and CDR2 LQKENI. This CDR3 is CASSRQGEDTQYF. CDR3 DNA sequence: TGTGCCAGCTCACGACAGGGGGAGGATACGCAGTATTTT.